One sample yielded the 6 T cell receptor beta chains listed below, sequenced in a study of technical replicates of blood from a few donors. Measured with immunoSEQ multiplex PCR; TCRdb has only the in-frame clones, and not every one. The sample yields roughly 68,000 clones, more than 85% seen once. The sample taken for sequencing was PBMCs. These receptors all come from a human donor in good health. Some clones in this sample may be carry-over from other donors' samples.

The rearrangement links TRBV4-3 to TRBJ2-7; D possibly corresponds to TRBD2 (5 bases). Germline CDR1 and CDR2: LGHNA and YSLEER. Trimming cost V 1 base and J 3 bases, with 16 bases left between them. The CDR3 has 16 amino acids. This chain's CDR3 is CASSQGWRQAGYEQYF. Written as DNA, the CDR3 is TGCGCCAGCAGCCAAGGGTGGAGGCAGGCAGGCTACGAGCAGTACTTC.

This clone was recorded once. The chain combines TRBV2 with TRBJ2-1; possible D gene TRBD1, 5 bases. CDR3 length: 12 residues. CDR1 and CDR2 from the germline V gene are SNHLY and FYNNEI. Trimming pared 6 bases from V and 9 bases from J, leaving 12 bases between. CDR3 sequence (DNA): TGTGCCAGCAGCCAAGGGGTCAGTGAGCAGTTCTTC. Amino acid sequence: CASSQGVSEQFF.

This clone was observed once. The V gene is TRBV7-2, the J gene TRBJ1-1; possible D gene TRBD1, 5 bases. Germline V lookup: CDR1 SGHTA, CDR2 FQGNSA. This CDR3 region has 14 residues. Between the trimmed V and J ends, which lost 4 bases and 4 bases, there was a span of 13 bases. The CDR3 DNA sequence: TGTGCCAGCAGCTCCCCGACAGTCTCCACTGAAGCTTTCTTT. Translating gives CASSSPTVSTEAFF.

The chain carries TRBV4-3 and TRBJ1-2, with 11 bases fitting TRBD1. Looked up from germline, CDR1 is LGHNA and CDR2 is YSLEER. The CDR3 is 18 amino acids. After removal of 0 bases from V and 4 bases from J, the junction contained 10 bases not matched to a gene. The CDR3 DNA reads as TGCGCCAGCAGCCAAGATCGGGGGACAGGGGGAGCAATCTATGGCTACACCTTC. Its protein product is CASSQDRGTGGAIYGYTF.

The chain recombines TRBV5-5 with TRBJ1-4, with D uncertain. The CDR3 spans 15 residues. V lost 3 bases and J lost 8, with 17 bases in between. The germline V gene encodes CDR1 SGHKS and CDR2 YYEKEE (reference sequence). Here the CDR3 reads CASSSRPGGAEKLFF. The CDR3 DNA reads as TGTGCCAGCAGCTCCAGGCCGGGAGGAGCGGAAAAACTGTTTTTT.

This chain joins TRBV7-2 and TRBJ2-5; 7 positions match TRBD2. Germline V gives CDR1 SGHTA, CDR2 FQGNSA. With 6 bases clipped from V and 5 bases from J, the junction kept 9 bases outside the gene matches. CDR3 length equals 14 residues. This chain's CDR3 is CASRRGLGLETQYF. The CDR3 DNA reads TGTGCCAGCAGACGAGGACTAGGGCTGGAGACCCAGTACTTC. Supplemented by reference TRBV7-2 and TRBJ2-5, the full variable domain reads GAGVSQSPSNKVTEKGKDVELRCDPISGHTALYWYRQSLGQGLEFLIYFQGNSAPDKSGLPSDRFSAERTGGSVSTLTIQRTQQEDSAVYLCASRRGLGLETQYFGPGTRLLVL.